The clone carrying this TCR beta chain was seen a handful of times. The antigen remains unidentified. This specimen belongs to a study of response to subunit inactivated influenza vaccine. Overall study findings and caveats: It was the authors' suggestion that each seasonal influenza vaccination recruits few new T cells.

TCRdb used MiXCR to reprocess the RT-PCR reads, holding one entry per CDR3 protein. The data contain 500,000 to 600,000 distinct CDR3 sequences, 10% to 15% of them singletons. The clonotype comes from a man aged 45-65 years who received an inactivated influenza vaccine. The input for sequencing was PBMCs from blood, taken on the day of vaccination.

The CDR3 loop reads CSARVALAGAGSRYEQYF. CDR3 coding DNA: TGCAGTGCTAGAGTTGCTCTAGCGGGGGCGGGCTCTCGCTACGAGCAGTACTTC. V is TRBV20-1 and J is TRBJ2-7; 10 bases line up with TRBD2. The CDR3 covers 18 residues. Germline assignment: CDR1 DFQATT and CDR2 SNEGSKA (reference sequence). J was trimmed by 3 bases and V by 1 base; bases with no gene match: 15.